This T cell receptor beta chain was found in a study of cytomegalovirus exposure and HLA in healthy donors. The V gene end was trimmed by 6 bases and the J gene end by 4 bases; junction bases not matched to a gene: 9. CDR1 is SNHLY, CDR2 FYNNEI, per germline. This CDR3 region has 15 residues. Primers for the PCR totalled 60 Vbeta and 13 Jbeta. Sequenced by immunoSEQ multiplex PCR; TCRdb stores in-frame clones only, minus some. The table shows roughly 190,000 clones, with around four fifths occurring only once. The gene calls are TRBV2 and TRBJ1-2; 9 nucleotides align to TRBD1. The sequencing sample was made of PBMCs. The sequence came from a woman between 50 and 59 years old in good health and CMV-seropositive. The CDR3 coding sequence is TGTGCCAGCAGATTAGAGACAGGGGGTTCCTATGGCTACACCTTC. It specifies CASRLETGGSYGYTF.